This T cell receptor beta chain derives from a study of blood T cell repertoires in COVID-19. Turning to the study itself: Sites in the United States, Italy and Spain provided acute and convalescent COVID-19 samples.

Categorization into cohorts depended on clinical history that participants reported. Either two negative PCRs, clearance, or symptom resolution qualified Cohort 3 donors as recovered. CDR1 and CDR2 (germline): MGHRA, YSYEKL. The CDR3 spans 11 residues. Unmatched junction bases numbered 4, after V lost 8 bases and J lost 7 bases. Under the authors' procedure: Reference gene primer amplification gave estimated nucleated cell counts. The protocol was immunoSEQ multiplex PCR, while the TCRdb copy is restricted to in-frame clones and leaves out a portion. V and J calls and clone size come straight from that table; D and trimming were deduced from the DNA. This sample has about 160,000 clones; 80% occur once, and the top ten carry 3% to 3.5%.

This clonotype was sampled from a woman aged 60 to 75 who had recovered from COVID-19. The chain links TRBV4-1 to TRBJ1-2; 7 bases are shared with TRBD1. Sequenced: PBMCs or T cells enriched from blood (not recorded which). CDR3: CASSQGGGYTF. The CDR3 DNA reads TGCGCCAGCTCCCAGGGGGGTGGCTACACCTTC.